The clone carrying this TCR beta chain was counted a single time. Its matching antigen is unknown. Trimming shortened V by 7 bases and J by 1 base, and 9 bases separated the two germline ends. This CDR3 has 13 amino acids. Germline V gene lookup returns CDR1 SEHNR and CDR2 FQNEAQ (reference sequence). While the first cohort had over 650 subjects, the donors belonged to the separate validation cohort of over a hundred subjects. This entry belongs to a study of cytomegalovirus exposure and HLA in healthy donors. Whole-study results and caveats: According to the study, 160 or so TCR beta chains were cytomegalovirus-associated.

Some clones are missing from TCRdb's copy, which holds only in-frame ones; the method was immunoSEQ multiplex PCR. The data contain roughly 250,000 clones, around 87% of them singletons. V and J are TRBV7-9 and TRBJ2-3; D not certain. Sequenced input: PBMCs. This TCR was sampled from a young woman in good health and CMV-seropositive. This chain's CDR3 is CASTIVGTDTQYF. The CDR3 DNA reads as TGTGCCAGCACTATCGTAGGCACAGATACGCAGTATTTT.